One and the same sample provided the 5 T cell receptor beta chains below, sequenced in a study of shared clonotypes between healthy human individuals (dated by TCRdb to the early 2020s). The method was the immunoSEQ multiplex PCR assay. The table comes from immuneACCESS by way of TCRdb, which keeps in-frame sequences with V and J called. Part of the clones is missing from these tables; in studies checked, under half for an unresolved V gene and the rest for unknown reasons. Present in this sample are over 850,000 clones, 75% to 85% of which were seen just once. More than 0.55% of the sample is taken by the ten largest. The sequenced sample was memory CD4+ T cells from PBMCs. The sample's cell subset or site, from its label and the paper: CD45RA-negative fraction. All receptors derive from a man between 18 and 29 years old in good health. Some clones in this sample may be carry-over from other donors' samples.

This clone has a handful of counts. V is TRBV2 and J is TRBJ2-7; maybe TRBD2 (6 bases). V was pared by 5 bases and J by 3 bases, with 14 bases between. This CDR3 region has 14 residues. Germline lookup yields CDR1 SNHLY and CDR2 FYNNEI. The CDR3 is CASSQGLSNYEQYF. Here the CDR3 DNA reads TGTGCCAGCAGTCAGGGACTGAGTAACTACGAGCAGTACTTC.

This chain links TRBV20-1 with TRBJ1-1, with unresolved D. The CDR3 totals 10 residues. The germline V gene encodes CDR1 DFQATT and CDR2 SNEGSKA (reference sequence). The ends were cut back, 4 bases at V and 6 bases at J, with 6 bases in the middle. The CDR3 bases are TGCAGTGCTAAGTGGGCTGAAGCTTTCTTT. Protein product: CSAKWAEAFF.

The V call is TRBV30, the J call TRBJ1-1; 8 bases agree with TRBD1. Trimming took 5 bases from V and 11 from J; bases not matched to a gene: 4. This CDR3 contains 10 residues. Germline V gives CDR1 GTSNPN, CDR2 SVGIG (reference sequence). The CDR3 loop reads CAWQGAGAFF. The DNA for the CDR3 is TGTGCCTGGCAGGGGGCCGGCGCTTTCTTT.

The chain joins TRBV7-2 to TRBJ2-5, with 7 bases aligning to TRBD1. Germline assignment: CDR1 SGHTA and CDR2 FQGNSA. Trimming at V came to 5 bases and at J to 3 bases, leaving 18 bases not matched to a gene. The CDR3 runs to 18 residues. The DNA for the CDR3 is TGTGCCAGCAGCGGGCCCGCGAAACGGACAGGAAAGAAAGAGACCCAGTACTTC. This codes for CASSGPAKRTGKKETQYF.

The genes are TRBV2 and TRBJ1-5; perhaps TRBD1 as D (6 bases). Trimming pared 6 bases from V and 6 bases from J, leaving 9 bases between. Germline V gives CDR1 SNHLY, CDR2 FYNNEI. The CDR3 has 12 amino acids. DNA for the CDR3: TGTGCCAGCAGCAGGGGCGGTCAGCCCCAGCATTTT. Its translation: CASSRGGQPQHF.